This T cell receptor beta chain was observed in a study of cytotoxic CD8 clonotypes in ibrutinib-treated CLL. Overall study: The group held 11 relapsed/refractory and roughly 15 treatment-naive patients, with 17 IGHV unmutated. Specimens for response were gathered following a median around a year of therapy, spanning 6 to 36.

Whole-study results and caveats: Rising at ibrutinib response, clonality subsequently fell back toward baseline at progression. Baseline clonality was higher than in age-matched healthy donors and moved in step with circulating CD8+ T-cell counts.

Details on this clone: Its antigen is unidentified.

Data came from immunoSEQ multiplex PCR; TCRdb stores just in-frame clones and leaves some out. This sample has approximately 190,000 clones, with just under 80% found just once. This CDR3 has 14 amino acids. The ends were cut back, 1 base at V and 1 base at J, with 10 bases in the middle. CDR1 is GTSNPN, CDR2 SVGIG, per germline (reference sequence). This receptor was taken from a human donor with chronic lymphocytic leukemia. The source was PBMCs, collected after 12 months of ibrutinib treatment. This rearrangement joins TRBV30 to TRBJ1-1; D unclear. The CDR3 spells CAWSAGQPNTEAFF. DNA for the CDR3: TGTGCCTGGAGTGCCGGTCAGCCGAACACTGAAGCTTTCTTT.